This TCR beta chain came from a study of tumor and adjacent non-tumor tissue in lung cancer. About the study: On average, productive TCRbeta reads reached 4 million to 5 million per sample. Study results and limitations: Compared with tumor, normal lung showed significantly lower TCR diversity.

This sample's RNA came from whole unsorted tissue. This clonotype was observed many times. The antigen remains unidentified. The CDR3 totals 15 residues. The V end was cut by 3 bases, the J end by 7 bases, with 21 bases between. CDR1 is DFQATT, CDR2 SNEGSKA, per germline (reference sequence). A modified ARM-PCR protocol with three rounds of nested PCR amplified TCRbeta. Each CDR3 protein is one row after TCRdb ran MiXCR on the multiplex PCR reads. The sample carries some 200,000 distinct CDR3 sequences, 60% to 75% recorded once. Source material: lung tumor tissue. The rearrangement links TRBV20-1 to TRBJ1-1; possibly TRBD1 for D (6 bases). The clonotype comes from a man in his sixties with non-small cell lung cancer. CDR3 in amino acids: CSASGDNTLTNEAFF. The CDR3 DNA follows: TGCAGTGCTAGTGGGGACAACACCCTGACGAATGAAGCTTTCTTT.